This entry lists 5 T cell receptor beta chains sequenced from one sample in a study of cytomegalovirus exposure and HLA in healthy donors (dated by TCRdb to about 2017). Library preparation employed the immunoSEQ multiplex PCR assay. A mixture of 60 forward primers for TCR Vbeta segments and 13 reverse primers for TCR Jbeta segments was used in the multiplex PCR. TCRdb retrieved this table from immuneACCESS and kept in-frame rearrangements only. Not all clones are present; in checked studies, unresolved V genes account for under half, and no reason is known for the remainder. This sample is represented by more than 150,000 clones; more than 75% of them were singletons. Together, the top ten hold roughly 2.6% of the sample. The source material was PBMCs. The receptors originated from a woman aged 45-59 years in good health and CMV-seropositive.

This clone was seen only a few times. V gene TRBV6-5 combines with J gene TRBJ2-2; the match to TRBD2 covers 8 bases. The germline CDR1 and CDR2 sequences are MNHEY and SVGAGI. The V segment lost 7 bases and the J segment 7 bases; nucleotides outside the gene matches: 11. This CDR3 is 15 amino acids long. CDR3 in amino acids: CASTFPSGGGGELFF. CDR3 bases: TGTGCCAGCACCTTCCCGAGCGGGGGCGGCGGGGAGCTGTTTTTT.

Note on this clone: Without the conserved terminal phenylalanine or tryptophan, this CDR3 likely stems from a read error. The DNA is left out, because the CDR3 cannot be placed on it with certainty; the CDR3 is given as TCRdb lists it. The chain links TRBV30 to TRBJ2-7; the D call TRBD1 from the table was never checked on the DNA. Termini included, the CDR3 measures 11 amino acids. Germline V CDR1 and CDR2: GTSNPN, SVGIG (reference sequence). The CDR3: CAWSDGTGDYL.

V usage is TRBV21-1 and J usage is TRBJ1-1. TRBV21-1 is a documented pseudogene. The CDR3 spans 13 residues. The CDR3 DNA sequence: TGTGCCAGCAGCACCCTTCGGTGTACTGAAGCTTTCTTT. Its translation: CASSTLRCTEAFF.

The chain is built from TRBV23-1 and TRBJ2-5, with 9 bases identical to TRBD2. TRBV23-1 is recorded as an ORF, its role being uncertain. The CDR3 totals 19 residues. The V and J ends lost 2 bases and 2 bases, in that order; junction bases with no gene match: 15. CDR3 amino acids: CASSQQRSGRGGEQETQYF. CDR3 nucleotide sequence: TGCGCCAGCAGTCAACAACGGAGTGGGCGGGGGGGAGAGCAAGAGACCCAGTACTTC.

CDR3 DNA sequence: TGTGCCAGCCGTAAGGGGCGACAGGCGAACACTGAAGCTTTCTTT. Translation: CASRKGRQANTEAFF. The chain employs TRBV6-1 and TRBJ1-1; weak D call: TRBD1 (6 bases). From germline, CDR1 is MNHNS and CDR2 SASEGT. This CDR3 is 15 amino acids long. The V gene lost 8 bases and the J gene lost 1 base, with 17 bases spanning the gap.